These 32 T cell receptor beta chains share one sample of origin, sequenced in a study of neurological immune-mediated disorders. TCRdb called the 5' RACE reads again in MiXCR, with one record for every CDR3 protein. The data contain over 13,000 distinct CDR3 sequences, more than 9% of them singletons. Sample: PBMCs. The receptors come from a woman in her thirties or forties in good health.

This clonotype was recorded at least ten times. The chain employs TRBV7-3 and TRBJ2-1; 8 nucleotides match TRBD2. CDR3 length equals 15 residues. Trimming removed 1 base from V and 7 bases from J; junction bases left unmatched: 6. Germline assignment: CDR1 SGHTA and CDR2 FQGTGA. The CDR3 protein is CASSLIPSGGNEQFF. In DNA form, the CDR3 reads TGTGCCAGCAGCTTAATCCCGAGCGGGGGAAATGAGCAGTTCTTC.

In its sample, this clonotype ranks as medium-sized. This chain links TRBV7-6 with TRBJ2-1; the D is unclear. Trimming removed 6 bases at V and 0 bases at J, with 12 bases between. The CDR3 is 15 amino acids. Germline CDR1 reads SGHVS; CDR2 reads FNYEAQ. The CDR3 DNA reads TGTGCCAGCAGTATCTACGCCGCCTCCTACAATGAGCAGTTCTTC. Translation: CASSIYAASYNEQFF.

This clonotype was found many times. V gene TRBV9 combines with J gene TRBJ2-1, with 7 bases fitting TRBD2. CDR3 size: 15 residues. V lost 5 bases and J lost 8; bases outside the gene matches: 13. Germline V lookup: CDR1 SGDLS, CDR2 YYNGEE. In nucleotides, the CDR3 is TGTGCCAGCAGTGCGCTAGCGGTGAATAGGTATGAGCAGTTCTTC. This codes for CASSALAVNRYEQFF. Together with reference TRBV9 and TRBJ2-1, the CDR3 gives the full variable domain: DSGVTQTPKHLITATGQRVTLRCSPRSGDLSVYWYQQSLDQGLQFLIQYYNGEERAKGNILERFSAQQFPDLHSELNLSSLELGDSALYFCASSALAVNRYEQFFGPGTRLTVL.

There are many counts of this clonotype. The rearrangement joins TRBV20-1 to TRBJ2-3; 9 bases agree with TRBD2. Per the germline V gene, CDR1 is DFQATT and CDR2 is SNEGSKA (reference sequence). With 3 bases clipped from V and 2 bases from J, the junction kept 12 bases outside the gene matches. The CDR3 totals 17 residues. Written as DNA, the CDR3 is TGCAGTGCTAGTGGGGGGGCTAGCGGGGACTTCACAGATACGCAGTATTTT. Its translation: CSASGGASGDFTDTQYF.

This clonotype was detected many times. V usage is TRBV7-8 and J usage is TRBJ2-3; 7 nucleotides match TRBD2. The CDR3 extends over 16 amino acids. Germline CDR1 reads SGHVS; CDR2 reads FQNEAQ. Trimming cost V 1 base and J 4 bases; bases outside gene matches: 8. The CDR3 nucleotides are TGTGCCAGCAGCTTAGAAGTGGCGGGAGACTCAGATACGCAGTATTTT. This codes for CASSLEVAGDSDTQYF.

At least ten counts were recorded for this clonotype. The gene calls are TRBV29-1 and TRBJ1-2; a weak D match, TRBD1 (5 bases). The germline V gene has CDR1 SQVTM and CDR2 ANQGSEA. The V end lost 7 bases, the J end lost 2 bases, and 11 bases lay between the germline ends. CDR3 length: 12 residues. Here the CDR3 DNA reads TGCAGCGCCCGGGGCACCAACTATGGCTACACCTTC. Its translation: CSARGTNYGYTF.

By share, this clonotype counts as medium-sized (0.01 to 0.1%). The chain carries TRBV12-3 or TRBV12-4 and TRBJ1-2, with D possibly matching TRBD1 (6 bases). This CDR3 spans 10 amino acids. The V gene lost 7 bases and the J gene lost 6 bases, with 6 bases spanning the gap. CDR3 sequence reads: CASKGDGYTF. CDR3 in DNA: TGTGCCAGCAAGGGGGATGGCTACACCTTC.

By share, this clonotype counts as medium-sized (0.01 to 0.1%). The chain couples TRBV9 to TRBJ2-1; TRBD2 aligns across 10 bases. Per germline, CDR1 SGDLS and CDR2 YYNGEE. The trim removed 0 bases at V and 12 bases at J, leaving 9 bases unmatched. The length of the CDR3 is 15 residues. The DNA of the CDR3 is TGTGCCAGCAGCGTAGATAGTAGCGGGGGGTTCAGGCAGTTCTTC. Amino acids: CASSVDSSGGFRQFF.

Many counts were recorded for this clonotype. The chain combines TRBV7-2 with TRBJ1-6; possible D gene TRBD1, 5 bases. Germline loops: CDR1 SGHTA, CDR2 FQGNSA. CDR3 length equals 15 residues. The germline V and J ends were trimmed by 0 bases and 7 bases, with 10 bases remaining between them. The CDR3 DNA reads TGTGCCAGCAGCTTAGCAACAGGACCGAATTCACCCCTCCACTTT. Its translation: CASSLATGPNSPLHF.

The sample holds many counts of this clonotype. The chain recombines TRBV2 with TRBJ2-1, with 8 nucleotides matching TRBD2. Germline V gives CDR1 SNHLY, CDR2 FYNNEI. V was pared by 5 bases and J by 16 bases, with 10 bases of the junction left unmatched. This CDR3 has 12 amino acids. The CDR3 is CASSWSGGGLFF. The CDR3 DNA reads TGTGCCAGCAGTTGGAGTGGCGGGGGGCTTTTCTTC.

In its sample, this clonotype is medium-sized. The chain employs TRBV20-1 and TRBJ2-1; the D is unclear. This CDR3 comprises 14 residues. The germline gives CDR1 DFQATT, CDR2 SNEGSKA (reference sequence). V shed 6 bases and J shed 0 bases, with 12 bases lying between them. CDR3 sequence reads: CSADTYFSYNEQFF. The CDR3 DNA is TGCAGTGCAGACACATACTTCTCCTACAATGAGCAGTTCTTC.

This clonotype was counted ten times or more. This chain joins TRBV4-1 and TRBJ2-1; unclear D gene. Trimming took 3 bases from V and 5 from J, leaving 8 bases between them. This CDR3 comprises 13 residues. The germline gives CDR1 MGHRA, CDR2 YSYEKL. CDR3 sequence reads: CASSHGSHNEQFF. In nucleotides, the CDR3 is TGCGCCAGCAGCCATGGTAGCCACAATGAGCAGTTCTTC.

This clonotype occurred a few times. J is TRBJ1-1 and V is TRBV5-1, with D possibly TRBD1 on 6 matching bases. The germline gives CDR1 SGHRS, CDR2 YFSETQ. The CDR3 contains 13 residues. The V end lost 5 bases, the J end lost 2 bases, and 10 bases lay between the germline ends. As DNA, the CDR3 is TGCGCCAGCAGACCACAGGGTAACACTGAAGCTTTCTTT. Amino acid sequence: CASRPQGNTEAFF. The whole variable domain, filled in from reference TRBV5-1 and TRBJ1-1, reads KAGVTQTPRYLIKTRGQQVTLSCSPISGHRSVSWYQQTPGQGLQFLFEYFSETQRNKGNFPGRFSGRQFSNSRSEMNVSTLELGDSALYLCASRPQGNTEAFFGQGTRLTVV.

This clonotype was counted at least ten times. V and J are TRBV7-2 and TRBJ1-2; D remains ambiguous. V lost 2 bases and J 6 bases, leaving 10 bases between the germline ends. The CDR3 is 13 residues long. Germline values: CDR1 SGHTA, CDR2 FQGNSA. The CDR3 sequence is CASSLRADDGYTF. In DNA, the CDR3 is TGTGCCAGCAGCTTAAGGGCGGACGATGGCTACACCTTC.

The sample holds many counts of this clonotype. J is TRBJ1-5 and V is TRBV5-6; unclear D gene. The germline V gene encodes CDR1 SGHDT and CDR2 YYEEEE. The V end lost 4 bases, the J end lost 2 bases, and 7 bases lay between the germline ends. The CDR3 has 13 residues. CDR3 nucleotides: TGTGCCAGCAGCGGGCAGGGCAATCAGCCCCAGCATTTT. It yields the protein CASSGQGNQPQHF.

This clonotype was counted ten times or more. The chain carries TRBV5-1 and TRBJ2-7; the D is unclear. The ends were cut back, 0 bases at V and 6 bases at J, with 7 bases in the middle. The CDR3 consists of 12 residues. Per germline, CDR1 SGHRS and CDR2 YFSETQ. Written as DNA, the CDR3 is TGCGCCAGCAGCTTGGTGGGTTTCGAGCAGTACTTC. Its translation: CASSLVGFEQYF.

This clonotype came up many times. V is TRBV11-2 and J is TRBJ2-3, with 11 bases that match TRBD2. The CDR3 contains 17 residues. Germline-derived CDR1 and CDR2 are SGHAT and FQNNGV. The V segment lost 4 bases and the J segment 2 bases; nucleotides outside the gene matches: 8. The CDR3 nucleotides read TGTGCCAGCAGCTCTTCACTAGCGGGAGCCACCACAGATACGCAGTATTTT. It is translated as CASSSSLAGATTDTQYF.

This clonotype has ten or more counts. The chain uses TRBV5-1 and TRBJ2-7; D unclear. Germline V gene data show CDR1 as SGHRS and CDR2 as YFSETQ. V was pared by 4 bases and J by 7 bases, with 18 bases between. The CDR3 runs to 14 residues. The CDR3 DNA reads as TGCGCCAGCAGCCCCGAAGGTTGGGCTGGAGAGCAGTACTTC. It encodes CASSPEGWAGEQYF.

At least ten counts were recorded for this clonotype. This rearrangement joins TRBV9 to TRBJ2-7, with D unresolved. The CDR3 consists of 12 residues. The V end lost 3 bases, the J end lost 6 bases, and 10 bases lay between the germline ends. Germline CDR1 SGDLS, CDR2 YYNGEE. CDR3 amino acids: CASSASPSEQYF. The CDR3 nucleotides are TGTGCCAGCAGCGCCTCCCCCAGCGAGCAGTACTTC.

In its sample, this clonotype was seen many times. The J gene is TRBJ2-7, the V gene TRBV20-1, with 10 bases identical to TRBD2. CDR1 DFQATT and CDR2 SNEGSKA come from the germline V gene (reference sequence). The CDR3 covers 14 residues. V dropped 3 bases and J dropped 1; count of bases not matched to a gene: 3. The CDR3 DNA follows: TGCAGTGCTAGGAGGACTAGCGGTTCCTACGAGCAGTACTTC. Translated, it gives CSARRTSGSYEQYF.

The table lists this clonotype with many counts. This sequence joins TRBV6-5 and TRBJ1-5; TRBD1 matches at 11 bases. Per germline, CDR1 MNHEY and CDR2 SVGAGI. Trimming took 6 bases from V and 7 from J; bases not matched to a gene: 2. CDR3 length: 13 residues. The chain's CDR3 is CASSWDRGQPQHF. The CDR3 coding sequence is TGTGCCAGCAGCTGGGACAGGGGGCAGCCCCAGCATTTT.

This clonotype showed up many times. The V and J genes are TRBV9 and TRBJ2-1; D might be TRBD1 (6 bases). Germline-derived CDR1 and CDR2 are SGDLS and YYNGEE. Trimming shortened V by 4 bases and J by 4 bases, and 18 bases separated the two germline ends. The CDR3 runs 16 residues. This CDR3 is CASSKTGQTLYNEQFF. The CDR3 region has the DNA TGTGCCAGCAGCAAAACAGGGCAAACTTTGTACAATGAGCAGTTCTTC.

There are many counts of this clonotype. The chain is built from TRBV20-1 and TRBJ2-1, with TRBD2 matching over 10 bases. Germline assignment: CDR1 DFQATT and CDR2 SNEGSKA (reference sequence). V gave up 3 bases and J gave up 7 bases; unmatched junction bases: 6. CDR3 length equals 14 residues. The CDR3 nucleotides are TGCAGTGCTAGGCGACTAGCGGGTAGGAATGAGCAGTTCTTC. Amino acids: CSARRLAGRNEQFF.

This clonotype was counted ten times or more. This chain connects TRBV15 to TRBJ2-4; possibly TRBD1 for D (6 bases). This CDR3 has 14 amino acids. V was pared by 5 bases and J by 7 bases, with 15 bases between. Germline CDR1 LNHNV, CDR2 YYDKDF (reference sequence). In DNA, the CDR3 is TGTGCCACCAGCCGGGACAACGATGTGAACATTCAGTACTTC. The encoded protein is CATSRDNDVNIQYF.

There are many counts of this clonotype. This sequence joins TRBV7-2 and TRBJ2-4; 14 bases fit TRBD2. The CDR3 contains 21 residues. Losses at the gene ends were 3 bases for V and 0 bases for J; bases not matched to a gene: 13. CDR1 is SGHTA and CDR2 is FQGNSA in the germline V gene. The CDR3 DNA follows: TGTGCCAGCAGCTTGCAACAGGGACTAGCGGGAGAGCCGCTAGCCAAAAACATTCAGTACTTC. Its translation: CASSLQQGLAGEPLAKNIQYF.

This clonotype was detected ten times or more. The chain joins TRBV5-1 to TRBJ2-1; 7 bases match TRBD2. V was clipped by 0 bases and J by 1 base; unmatched bases: 1. The CDR3 has 15 residues. Germline V gives CDR1 SGHRS, CDR2 YFSETQ. CDR3 protein: CASSLDGGSYNEQFF. CDR3 nucleotide sequence: TGCGCCAGCAGCTTGGACGGGGGGTCCTACAATGAGCAGTTCTTC.

This clonotype has a count of ten or more. This rearrangement joins TRBV20-1 to TRBJ2-7; D uncertain. Trimming cost V 5 bases and J 5 bases, with 19 bases left between them. This CDR3 region has 14 residues. In germline, CDR1 is DFQATT, CDR2 SNEGSKA (reference sequence). This CDR3 reads CSARTYATLHEQYF. For the CDR3, the DNA is TGCAGTGCTCGCACCTACGCTACCCTGCACGAGCAGTACTTC.

At least ten counts were recorded for this clonotype. This chain links TRBV4-1 with TRBJ1-6; 10 positions match TRBD1. The junction had 11 bases not matched to a gene; V was cut back by 3 bases and J by 0 bases. The V gene's germline CDR1 is MGHRA and CDR2 YSYEKL. The CDR3 totals 20 residues. The CDR3 is CASSHSSGTGVGSYNSPLHF. The CDR3 DNA reads TGCGCCAGCAGCCATAGCTCCGGGACAGGGGTCGGCTCCTATAATTCACCCCTCCACTTT.

This rearrangement joins TRBV5-1 to TRBJ1-5; no definite D call. Between the trimmed V and J ends, which lost 1 base and 5 bases, there was a span of 13 bases. Germline V gives CDR1 SGHRS, CDR2 YFSETQ. The CDR3 contains 15 residues. The CDR3 here is CASSLRGSEDQPQHF. CDR3 in DNA: TGCGCCAGCAGCTTGCGCGGGAGTGAGGATCAGCCCCAGCATTTT.

The V and J genes are TRBV12-3 or TRBV12-4 and TRBJ1-5, with D possibly TRBD1 on 6 matching bases. The CDR3 has 13 residues. V was cut by 3 bases and J by 11 bases, with 14 bases left in between. In DNA form, the CDR3 reads TGTGCCAGCAGTTTCCAGGGGCGCATGTCCCAGCATTTT. Translated: CASSFQGRMSQHF.

This clonotype was counted many times. The chain employs TRBV5-1 and TRBJ1-1; D is unclear. The CDR3 has 14 residues. The germline gives CDR1 SGHRS, CDR2 YFSETQ. The V gene lost 4 bases and the J gene lost 2 bases, with 12 bases spanning the gap. The CDR3 DNA reads TGCGCCAGCAGCAACGGACGGATTAACACTGAAGCTTTCTTT. Encoded protein: CASSNGRINTEAFF.

This clonotype has at least ten counts. This chain connects TRBV5-1 to TRBJ2-2; a possible D gene is TRBD1 (6 bases). Germline CDR1 and CDR2: SGHRS and YFSETQ. The CDR3 contains 15 residues. V was cut by 4 bases and J by 0 bases, with 10 bases left in between. CDR3 bases: TGCGCCAGCAGCGTCCGGGACACGAACACCGGGGAGCTGTTTTTT. It yields the protein CASSVRDTNTGELFF.